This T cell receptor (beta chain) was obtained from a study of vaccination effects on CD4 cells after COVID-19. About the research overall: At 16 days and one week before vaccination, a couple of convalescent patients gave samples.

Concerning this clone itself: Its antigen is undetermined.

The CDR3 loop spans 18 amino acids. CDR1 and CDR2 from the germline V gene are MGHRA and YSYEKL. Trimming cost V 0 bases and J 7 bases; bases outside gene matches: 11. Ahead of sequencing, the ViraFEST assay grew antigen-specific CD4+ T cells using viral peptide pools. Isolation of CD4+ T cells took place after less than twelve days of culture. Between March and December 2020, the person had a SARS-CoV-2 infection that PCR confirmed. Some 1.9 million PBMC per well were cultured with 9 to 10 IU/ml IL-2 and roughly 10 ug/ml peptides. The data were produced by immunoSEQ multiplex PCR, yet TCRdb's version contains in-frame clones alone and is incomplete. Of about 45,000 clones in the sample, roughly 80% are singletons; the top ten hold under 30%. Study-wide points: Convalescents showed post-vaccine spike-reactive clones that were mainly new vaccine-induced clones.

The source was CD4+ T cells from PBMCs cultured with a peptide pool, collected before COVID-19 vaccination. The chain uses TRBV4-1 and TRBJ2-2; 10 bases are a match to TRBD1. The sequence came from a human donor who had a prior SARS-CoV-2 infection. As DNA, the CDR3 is TGCGCCAGCAGCCAAGAGAGTACGCGACAGGGGGCCGTCGGGGAGCTGTTTTTT. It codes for CASSQESTRQGAVGELFF.